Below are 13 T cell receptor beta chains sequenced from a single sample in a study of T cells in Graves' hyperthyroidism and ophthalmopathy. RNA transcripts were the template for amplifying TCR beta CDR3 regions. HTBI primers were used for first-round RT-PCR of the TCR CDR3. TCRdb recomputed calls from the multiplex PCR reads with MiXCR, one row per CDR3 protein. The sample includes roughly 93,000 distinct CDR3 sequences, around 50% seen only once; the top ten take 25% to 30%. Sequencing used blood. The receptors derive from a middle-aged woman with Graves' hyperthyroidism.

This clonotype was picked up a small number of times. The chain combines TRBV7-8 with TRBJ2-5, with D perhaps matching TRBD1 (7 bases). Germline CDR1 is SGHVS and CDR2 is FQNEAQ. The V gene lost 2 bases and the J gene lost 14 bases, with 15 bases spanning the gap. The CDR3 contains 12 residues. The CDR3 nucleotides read TGTGCCAGCAGCTTAAAAGGGGGGACAGATTACTTC. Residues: CASSLKGGTDYF.

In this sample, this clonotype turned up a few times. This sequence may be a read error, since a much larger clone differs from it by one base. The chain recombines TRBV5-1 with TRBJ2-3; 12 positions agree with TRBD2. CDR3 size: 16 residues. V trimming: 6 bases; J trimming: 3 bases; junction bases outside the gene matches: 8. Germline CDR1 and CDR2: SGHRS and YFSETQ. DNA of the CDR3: TGCGCCAGCATCTCCTCTAGCGGGAGGGCGACAGATACGCAGTATTTT. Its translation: CASISSSGRATDTQYF.

CDR3 region: CSAQGFQETQYF. The DNA for the CDR3 is TGCAGTGCCCAGGGTTTCCAAGAGACCCAGTACTTC. This sequence joins TRBV20-1 and TRBJ2-5, with a possible D match to TRBD1 (5 bases). Trimming removed 6 bases at V and 1 base at J, with 9 bases between. From germline, CDR1 is DFQATT and CDR2 SNEGSKA (reference sequence). The CDR3 extends over 12 amino acids.

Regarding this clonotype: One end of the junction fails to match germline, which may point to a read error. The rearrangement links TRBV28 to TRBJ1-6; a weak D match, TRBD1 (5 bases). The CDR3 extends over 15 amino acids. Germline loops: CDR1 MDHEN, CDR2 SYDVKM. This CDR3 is CAISVEGVSNSPLHF. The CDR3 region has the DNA TGTGCCATCAGTGTGGAAGGGGTCAGCAATTCACCCCTCCACTTT.

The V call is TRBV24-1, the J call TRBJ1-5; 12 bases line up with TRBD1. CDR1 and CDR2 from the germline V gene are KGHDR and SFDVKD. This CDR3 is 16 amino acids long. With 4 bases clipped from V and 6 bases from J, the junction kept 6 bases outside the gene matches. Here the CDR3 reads CATSEGDRGLGQPQHF. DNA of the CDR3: TGTGCCACCAGTGAGGGGGACAGGGGGCTGGGTCAGCCCCAGCATTTT.

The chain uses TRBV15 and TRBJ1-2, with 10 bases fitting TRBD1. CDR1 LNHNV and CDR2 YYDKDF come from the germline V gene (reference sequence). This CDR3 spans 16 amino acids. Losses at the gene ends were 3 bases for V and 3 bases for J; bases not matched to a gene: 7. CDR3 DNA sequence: TGTGCCACCAGCAGTTCGACAGGGGGCGTGGACTATGGCTACACCTTC. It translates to CATSSSTGGVDYGYTF.

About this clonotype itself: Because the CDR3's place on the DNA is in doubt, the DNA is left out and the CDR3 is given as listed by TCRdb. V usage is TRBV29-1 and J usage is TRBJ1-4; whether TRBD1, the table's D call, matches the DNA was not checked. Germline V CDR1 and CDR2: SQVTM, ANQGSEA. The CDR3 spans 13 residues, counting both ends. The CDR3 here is CSVGQGTNEKMFF.

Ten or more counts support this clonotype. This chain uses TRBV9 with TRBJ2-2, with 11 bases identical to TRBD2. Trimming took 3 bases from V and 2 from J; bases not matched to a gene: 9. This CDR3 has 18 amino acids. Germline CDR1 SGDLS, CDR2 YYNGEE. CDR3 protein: CASSGRGLAESNTGELFF. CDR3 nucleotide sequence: TGTGCCAGCAGCGGAAGGGGACTAGCGGAAAGCAACACCGGGGAGCTGTTTTTT. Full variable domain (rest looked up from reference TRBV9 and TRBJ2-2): DSGVTQTPKHLITATGQRVTLRCSPRSGDLSVYWYQQSLDQGLQFLIQYYNGEERAKGNILERFSAQQFPDLHSELNLSSLELGDSALYFCASSGRGLAESNTGELFFGEGSRLTVL.

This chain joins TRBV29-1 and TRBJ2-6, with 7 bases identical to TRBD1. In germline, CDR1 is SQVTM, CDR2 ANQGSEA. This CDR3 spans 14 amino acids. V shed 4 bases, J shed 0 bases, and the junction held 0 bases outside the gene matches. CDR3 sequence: CSVGQGSGANVLTF. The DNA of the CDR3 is TGCAGCGTTGGACAGGGCTCTGGGGCCAACGTCCTGACTTTC.

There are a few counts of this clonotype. The CDR3 loop reads CASRQGSGNTIYF. The CDR3 nucleotides are TGTGCCAGTAGACAGGGCTCTGGAAACACCATATATTTT. The J gene is TRBJ1-3, the V gene TRBV6-5; 7 bases map to TRBD1. This CDR3 comprises 13 residues. CDR1 and CDR2 (germline): MNHEY, SVGAGI. The junction had 2 bases not matched to a gene; V was cut back by 9 bases and J by 0 bases.

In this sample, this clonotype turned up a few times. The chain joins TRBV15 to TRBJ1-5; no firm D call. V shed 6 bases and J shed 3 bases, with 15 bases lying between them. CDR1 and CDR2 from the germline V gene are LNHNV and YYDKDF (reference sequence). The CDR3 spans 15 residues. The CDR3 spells CATSLIGSNNQPQHF. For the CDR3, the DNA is TGTGCCACCAGTTTGATAGGTTCGAACAATCAGCCCCAGCATTTT.

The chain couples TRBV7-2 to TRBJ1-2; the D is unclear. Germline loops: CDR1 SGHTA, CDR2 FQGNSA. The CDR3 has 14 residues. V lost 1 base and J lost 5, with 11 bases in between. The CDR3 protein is CASSLGMAGYGYTF. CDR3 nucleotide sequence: TGTGCCAGCAGCTTAGGCATGGCGGGATATGGCTACACCTTC.

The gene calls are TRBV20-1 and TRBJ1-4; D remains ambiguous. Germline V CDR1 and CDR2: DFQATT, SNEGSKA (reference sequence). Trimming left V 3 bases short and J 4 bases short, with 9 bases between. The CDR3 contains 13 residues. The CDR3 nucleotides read TGCAGTGCTAGTGTAGAGGTTAATGAAAAACTGTTTTTT. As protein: CSASVEVNEKLFF.